This T cell receptor (beta chain) was captured by sequencing in a study of T cell responses to AZD1222 COVID-19 vaccine. Study information: Researchers grouped second doses given at about 4 or about 12 weeks into one pool. The study, taken as a whole, reports: Baseline serostatus was positive in only six or seven AZD1222 recipients. CD4 TCRs associated with vaccination spanned spike, dominating at 160-218 and 743-854.

Turning to this clone: Its matching antigen is unknown.

The ends lost 4 bases at V and 4 bases at J; junction bases unmatched: 18. Looked up from germline, CDR1 is SGHNT and CDR2 is YYREEE (reference sequence). The CDR3 loop spans 18 amino acids. The method was immunoSEQ multiplex PCR; TCRdb's version includes in-frame clones alone and lacks a portion of them. The top ten clones hold 15% to 20% of a sample with 95,000 to 100,000 clones, less than 90% of them seen once. The receptor was derived from an adult in good health. The rearrangement uses TRBV5-4 and TRBJ2-5, with TRBD1 matching 8 bases. The input for sequencing was peripheral blood, taken on day 0 of AZD1222 vaccination. CDR3 protein: CASSQGAYFPAPGETQYF. CDR3 DNA: TGTGCCAGCAGCCAGGGGGCCTACTTTCCAGCCCCGGGAGAGACCCAGTACTTC.